This entry describes one TCR beta chain. Its antigen is not known. Profiling relied on immunoSEQ multiplex PCR, and the TCRdb table lists in-frame clones only, not all of them. Counted here are about 2.4 million clones, 93% occurring once; the ten biggest clones make up approximately 0.37%. The CDR3 covers 14 residues. Germline V gene sequence: CDR1 KGHSH, CDR2 LQKENI. Trimming removed 6 bases from V and 5 bases from J, with 17 bases in between. This specimen comes from a study of shared clonotypes between healthy human individuals. Study-level findings and limits: Sample collection involved blood only; tissue repertoires are likely different. Naive CD4 clonotypes overlapped across a few donors at roughly 4.5%. Generation probabilities were higher for clonotypes shared across all four sorted-subset donors than for unshared ones. Naive subsets, compared against memory subsets, generally had larger estimated richness values.

This TCR came from a man aged 18 to 29 in good health. Some clones in this sample may be carry-over from other donors' samples. Sequenced sample: naive CD4+ T cells from PBMCs. The subset: CD45RA+ positively selected. The chain recombines TRBV18 with TRBJ2-7; D unresolved. The chain's CDR3 is CASSLGRTRDEQYF. In DNA, the CDR3 is TGTGCCAGCTCGCTTGGACGCACCCGAGACGAGCAGTACTTC. The whole variable domain, filled in from reference TRBV18 and TRBJ2-7, reads NAGVMQNPRHLVRRRGQEARLRCSPMKGHSHVYWYRQLPEEGLKFMVYLQKENIIDESGMPKERFSAEFPKEGPSILRIQQVVRGDSAAYFCASSLGRTRDEQYFGPGTRLTVT.